The 24 T cell receptor beta chains below all came from one sample that was sequenced in a study of cytomegalovirus exposure and HLA in healthy donors. PCR amplification relied on 60 Vbeta primers (plus 13 Jbeta primers). Sequenced by immunoSEQ multiplex PCR; TCRdb stores in-frame clones only, minus some. This table holds approximately 150,000 clones, 73% found once. The sample taken for sequencing was PBMCs. The receptors come from a woman aged 18-29 years in good health and CMV-seropositive.

In the case of this clone: Germline is not matched at one junction end, which may reflect a read error. The CDR3 nucleotides read TGTTCCAGCAGCTTAGGGACAGGGAGAGAGACCCAGTACTTC. This translates into CSSSLGTGRETQYF. This chain links TRBV7-9 with TRBJ2-5, with 9 bases aligning to TRBD1. Per germline, CDR1 SEHNR and CDR2 FQNEAQ (reference sequence). This CDR3 has 14 amino acids.

CDR3 coding DNA: TGCGCCAGCAGCCAAGATTTGGGGGGGGCAGAACATGAGCAGTTCTTC. This codes for CASSQDLGGAEHEQFF. The chain employs TRBV4-3 and TRBJ2-1; D perhaps matches TRBD2 (7 bases). The germline CDR1 and CDR2 sequences are LGHNA and YSLEER. Trimming took off 0 bases at V and 8 bases at J, with 17 bases between the two ends. CDR3 size: 16 residues.

The chain recombines TRBV7-2 with TRBJ1-6; TRBD1 matches at 7 bases. Looked up from germline, CDR1 is SGHTA and CDR2 is FQGNSA. The CDR3 runs to 17 residues. The V gene end was trimmed by 6 bases and the J gene end by 0 bases; junction bases not matched to a gene: 8. DNA of the CDR3: TGTGCCAGCAGAGGATTCAGGGGGACCTCCTATAATTCACCCCTCCACTTT. This codes for CASRGFRGTSYNSPLHF.

This chain links TRBV28 with TRBJ1-1; maybe TRBD1 (6 bases). Trimming pared 5 bases from V and 7 bases from J, leaving 20 bases between. Germline assignment: CDR1 MDHEN and CDR2 SYDVKM. The CDR3 spans 15 residues. CDR3 protein: CASSPPGLGQIEAFF. The CDR3, as DNA: TGTGCCAGCAGTCCCCCGGGGCTTGGACAGATTGAAGCTTTCTTT. Full variable domain (outside the CDR3, taken from reference TRBV28 and TRBJ1-1): DVKVTQSSRYLVKRTGEKVFLECVQDMDHENMFWYRQDPGLGLRLIYFSYDVKMKEKGDIPEGYSVSREKKERFSLILESASTNQTSMYLCASSPPGLGQIEAFFGQGTRLTVV.

CDR3 sequence: CASSAGTGTYQPQHF. The CDR3 DNA reads as TGTGCCAGCAGTGCCGGGACAGGTACCTATCAGCCCCAGCATTTT. The J gene is TRBJ1-5, the V gene TRBV6-5; 8 bases align to TRBD1. V lost 5 bases to trimming and J lost 5 bases; unmatched junction nucleotides: 8. This CDR3 is built from 15 residues. The germline gives CDR1 MNHEY, CDR2 SVGAGI.

This rearrangement joins TRBV6-4 to TRBJ2-3; possibly TRBD2 for D (6 bases). Trimming shortened V by 6 bases and J by 3 bases, and 13 bases separated the two germline ends. Germline values: CDR1 MRHNA, CDR2 SNTAGT. This CDR3 comprises 14 residues. This chain's CDR3 is CASSPLASTDTQYF. The CDR3 DNA follows: TGTGCCAGCAGCCCACTAGCCAGTACAGATACGCAGTATTTT.

The chain links TRBV7-2 to TRBJ2-5; D perhaps matches TRBD2 (5 bases). CDR1 SGHTA and CDR2 FQGNSA come from the germline V gene. V lost 5 bases and J lost 5, with 9 bases in between. CDR3 length equals 12 residues. The CDR3 region is CASSITGETQYF. CDR3 sequence (DNA): TGTGCCAGCAGCATAACGGGGGAGACCCAGTACTTC.

The gene calls are TRBV7-9 and TRBJ2-3; weak D call: TRBD2 (7 bases). Deletions cut 5 bases from V and 5 bases from J, with 17 bases between. The CDR3 totals 15 residues. Germline lookup yields CDR1 SEHNR and CDR2 FQNEAQ (reference sequence). CDR3 coding DNA: TGTGCCAGCAGCCCAAGGGGGGGAACGGGAGATACGCAGTATTTT. Residues: CASSPRGGTGDTQYF. The whole variable domain, filled in from reference TRBV7-9 and TRBJ2-3, reads DTGVSQNPRHKITKRGQNVTFRCDPISEHNRLYWYRQTLGQGPEFLTYFQNEAQLEKSRLLSDRFSAERPKGSFSTLEIQRTEQGDSAMYLCASSPRGGTGDTQYFGPGTRLTVL.

V is TRBV19 and J is TRBJ2-7; D may be TRBD2 (6 bases). Germline V gene data show CDR1 as LNHDA and CDR2 as SQIVND (reference sequence). The CDR3 is made up of 14 amino acids. The V end was cut by 9 bases, the J end by 5 bases, with 20 bases between. CDR3 region: CASGRGSRNDEQYF. The CDR3 DNA sequence: TGTGCCAGCGGGCGGGGTTCAAGAAACGACGAGCAGTACTTC.

The chain joins TRBV19 to TRBJ2-5, with TRBD2 identical over 9 bases. CDR3 length: 15 amino acids. Germline V CDR1 and CDR2: LNHDA, SQIVND (reference sequence). V lost 3 bases to trimming and J lost 5 bases; unmatched junction nucleotides: 7. The CDR3 DNA reads TGTGCCAGTAGTATTGCAGCGGGGGGCCGGGAGACCCAGTACTTC. This gives the protein CASSIAAGGRETQYF.

The V and J genes are TRBV18 and TRBJ1-4, with D possibly being TRBD1 (5 bases). Germline CDR1 and CDR2: KGHSH and LQKENI. Trimming shortened V by 5 bases and J by 5 bases, and 12 bases separated the two germline ends. The CDR3 length is 14 residues. CDR3 in DNA: TGTGCCAGCTCATCCAGGGTACTGAATGAAAAACTGTTTTTT. Its translation is CASSSRVLNEKLFF.

This chain links TRBV11-1 with TRBJ2-7; TRBD1 matches at 7 bases. The germline CDR1 and CDR2 sequences are SGHAT and FQDESV (reference sequence). CDR3 size: 15 residues. With V trimmed by 5 bases and J by 5 bases, 12 bases remained unmatched. CDR3 bases: TGTGCCAGCAGCCCCTATCGGGACAGCCAAAACGAGCAGTACTTC. It specifies CASSPYRDSQNEQYF. Filled out from reference TRBV11-1 and TRBJ2-7, the complete variable domain reads EAEVAQSPRYKITEKSQAVAFWCDPISGHATLYWYRQILGQGPELLVQFQDESVVDDSQLPKDRFSAERLKGVDSTLKIQPAELGDSAMYLCASSPYRDSQNEQYFGPGTRLTVT.

This clone was observed a handful of times. The CDR3 nucleotides are TGTGCCATCAGTGACAGGGCGGTTAACTATGGCTACACCTTC. Its protein is CAISDRAVNYGYTF. This rearrangement joins TRBV10-3 to TRBJ1-2, with D possibly matching TRBD1 (5 bases). This CDR3 has 14 amino acids. The germline V gene encodes CDR1 ENHRY and CDR2 SYGVKD. V gave up 3 bases and J gave up 1 base, with 9 bases separating them.

To note about this clone: Other DNA sequences in this specimen translate into the identical CDR3. The rearrangement links TRBV19 to TRBJ2-1; D is perhaps TRBD2 (6 bases). The germline V gene has CDR1 LNHDA and CDR2 SQIVND (reference sequence). The CDR3 sequence is 16 residues long. The V end lost 4 bases, the J end lost 4 bases, and 17 bases lay between the germline ends. The chain's CDR3 is CASSTLGTGVYNEQFF. The DNA for the CDR3 is TGTGCCAGTAGTACTCTGGGGACGGGGGTATACAATGAGCAGTTCTTC.

This chain connects TRBV4-2 to TRBJ2-1; 12 positions agree with TRBD2. V dropped 2 bases and J dropped 7; count of bases not matched to a gene: 6. The CDR3 covers 16 residues. The germline V gene encodes CDR1 LGHNA and CDR2 YNFKEQ. CDR3 sequence (DNA): TGTGCCAGCAGCCAACTAGCGGGGGGGTTAGATAATGAGCAGTTCTTC. Amino acids: CASSQLAGGLDNEQFF.

In its sample, this clone was seen once. The gene calls are TRBV30 and TRBJ2-2, with 8 bases matching TRBD1. Germline CDR1 GTSNPN, CDR2 SVGIG (reference sequence). The CDR3 covers 13 residues. The V and J ends lost 8 bases and 4 bases, in that order; junction bases with no gene match: 6. The DNA for the CDR3 is TGTGCCGGCGGACAGGGCCCCACCGGGGAGCTGTTTTTT. Translating it yields CAGGQGPTGELFF.

The CDR3 DNA follows: TGTGCCAGCAGAAGGACAGGGGTTCTACCCCTCCACTTT. Its translation: CASRRTGVLPLHF. This chain joins TRBV27 and TRBJ1-6; 9 bases are a match to TRBD1. Per the germline V gene, CDR1 is MNHEY and CDR2 is SMNVEV (reference sequence). The CDR3 has 13 amino acids. V shed 6 bases, J shed 12 bases, and the junction held 6 bases outside the gene matches.

The chain has TRBV30 and TRBJ1-1; TRBD1 matches 10 bases. In germline, CDR1 is GTSNPN, CDR2 SVGIG (reference sequence). V dropped 3 bases and J dropped 0; count of bases not matched to a gene: 7. There are 16 residues in the CDR3. CDR3 DNA: TGTGCCTGGAGATTGAGGACAGGGGGGTTGAACACTGAAGCTTTCTTT. Translated: CAWRLRTGGLNTEAFF.

The chain carries TRBV5-6 and TRBJ2-5; a possible D gene is TRBD1 (6 bases). Gene TRBJ2-7 matches the end of the DNA better, so the J call may be wrong. CDR3 length equals 15 residues. CDR1 and CDR2 from the germline V gene are SGHDT and YYEEEE. In DNA, the CDR3 is TGTGCCAGCAGCCGAAGGGGGACACCCCCCTACGAGCAGTACTTC. It is translated as CASSRRGTPPYEQYF.

The V gene is TRBV10-3, the J gene TRBJ1-5, with 10 bases lining up with TRBD1. V gave up 0 bases and J gave up 4 bases; unmatched junction bases: 0. The CDR3 is 15 residues long. Per germline, CDR1 ENHRY and CDR2 SYGVKD. The CDR3 DNA is TGTGCCATCAGTGAGTCGGGACAGGGGAATCAGCCCCAGCATTTT. This gives the protein CAISESGQGNQPQHF.

The rearrangement links TRBV4-3 to TRBJ1-1; D gene ambiguous. V lost 0 bases, J lost 0 bases, and 5 bases lay in between. The CDR3 runs to 14 residues. Per the germline V gene, CDR1 is LGHNA and CDR2 is YSLEER. CDR3 bases: TGCGCCAGCAGCCAAGATAACATGAACACTGAAGCTTTCTTT. Its translation is CASSQDNMNTEAFF.

The genes are TRBV19 and TRBJ2-3; D remains ambiguous. This CDR3 spans 14 amino acids. Germline CDR1 and CDR2: LNHDA and SQIVND (reference sequence). V was clipped by 6 bases and J by 2 bases, with 12 bases between them. The CDR3, as DNA: TGTGCCAGTAGACCCGTTAGCAACACAGATACGCAGTATTTT. Translation: CASRPVSNTDTQYF.

The chain combines TRBV7-2 with TRBJ2-1, with TRBD1 matching over 7 bases. Trimming at V came to 2 bases and at J to 7 bases, leaving 5 bases not matched to a gene. The germline CDR1 and CDR2 sequences are SGHTA and FQGNSA. The CDR3 spans 14 residues. CDR3 coding DNA: TGTGCCAGCAGCTTAAAGGGGGCGTGGAATGAGCAGTTCTTC. Its protein is CASSLKGAWNEQFF. The entire variable domain, with the rest obtained from reference TRBV7-2 and TRBJ2-1, is as follows: GAGVSQSPSNKVTEKGKDVELRCDPISGHTALYWYRQSLGQGLEFLIYFQGNSAPDKSGLPSDRFSAERTGGSVSTLTIQRTQQEDSAVYLCASSLKGAWNEQFFGPGTRLTVL.

This chain joins TRBV28 and TRBJ2-1; 9 bases match TRBD1. Germline CDR1 is MDHEN and CDR2 is SYDVKM. This CDR3 region has 15 residues. V dropped 6 bases and J dropped 7; count of bases not matched to a gene: 10. The CDR3 loop reads CASSAGGQGANEQFF. CDR3 DNA sequence: TGTGCCAGCAGCGCCGGGGGACAGGGCGCAAATGAGCAGTTCTTC.